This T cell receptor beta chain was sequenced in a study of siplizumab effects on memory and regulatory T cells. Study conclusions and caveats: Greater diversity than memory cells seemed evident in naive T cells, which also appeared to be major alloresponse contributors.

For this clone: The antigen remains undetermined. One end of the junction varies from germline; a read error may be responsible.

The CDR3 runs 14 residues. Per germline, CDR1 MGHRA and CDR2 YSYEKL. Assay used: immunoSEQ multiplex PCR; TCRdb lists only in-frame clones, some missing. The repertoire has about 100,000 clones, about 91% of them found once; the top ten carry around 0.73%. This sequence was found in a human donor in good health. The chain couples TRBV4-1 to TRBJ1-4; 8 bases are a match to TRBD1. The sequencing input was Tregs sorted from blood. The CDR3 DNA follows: TGCGCCAGCAGCCAAGACCTATGGGGGACAGGAAAAGTTTTT. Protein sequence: CASSQDLWGTGKVF.